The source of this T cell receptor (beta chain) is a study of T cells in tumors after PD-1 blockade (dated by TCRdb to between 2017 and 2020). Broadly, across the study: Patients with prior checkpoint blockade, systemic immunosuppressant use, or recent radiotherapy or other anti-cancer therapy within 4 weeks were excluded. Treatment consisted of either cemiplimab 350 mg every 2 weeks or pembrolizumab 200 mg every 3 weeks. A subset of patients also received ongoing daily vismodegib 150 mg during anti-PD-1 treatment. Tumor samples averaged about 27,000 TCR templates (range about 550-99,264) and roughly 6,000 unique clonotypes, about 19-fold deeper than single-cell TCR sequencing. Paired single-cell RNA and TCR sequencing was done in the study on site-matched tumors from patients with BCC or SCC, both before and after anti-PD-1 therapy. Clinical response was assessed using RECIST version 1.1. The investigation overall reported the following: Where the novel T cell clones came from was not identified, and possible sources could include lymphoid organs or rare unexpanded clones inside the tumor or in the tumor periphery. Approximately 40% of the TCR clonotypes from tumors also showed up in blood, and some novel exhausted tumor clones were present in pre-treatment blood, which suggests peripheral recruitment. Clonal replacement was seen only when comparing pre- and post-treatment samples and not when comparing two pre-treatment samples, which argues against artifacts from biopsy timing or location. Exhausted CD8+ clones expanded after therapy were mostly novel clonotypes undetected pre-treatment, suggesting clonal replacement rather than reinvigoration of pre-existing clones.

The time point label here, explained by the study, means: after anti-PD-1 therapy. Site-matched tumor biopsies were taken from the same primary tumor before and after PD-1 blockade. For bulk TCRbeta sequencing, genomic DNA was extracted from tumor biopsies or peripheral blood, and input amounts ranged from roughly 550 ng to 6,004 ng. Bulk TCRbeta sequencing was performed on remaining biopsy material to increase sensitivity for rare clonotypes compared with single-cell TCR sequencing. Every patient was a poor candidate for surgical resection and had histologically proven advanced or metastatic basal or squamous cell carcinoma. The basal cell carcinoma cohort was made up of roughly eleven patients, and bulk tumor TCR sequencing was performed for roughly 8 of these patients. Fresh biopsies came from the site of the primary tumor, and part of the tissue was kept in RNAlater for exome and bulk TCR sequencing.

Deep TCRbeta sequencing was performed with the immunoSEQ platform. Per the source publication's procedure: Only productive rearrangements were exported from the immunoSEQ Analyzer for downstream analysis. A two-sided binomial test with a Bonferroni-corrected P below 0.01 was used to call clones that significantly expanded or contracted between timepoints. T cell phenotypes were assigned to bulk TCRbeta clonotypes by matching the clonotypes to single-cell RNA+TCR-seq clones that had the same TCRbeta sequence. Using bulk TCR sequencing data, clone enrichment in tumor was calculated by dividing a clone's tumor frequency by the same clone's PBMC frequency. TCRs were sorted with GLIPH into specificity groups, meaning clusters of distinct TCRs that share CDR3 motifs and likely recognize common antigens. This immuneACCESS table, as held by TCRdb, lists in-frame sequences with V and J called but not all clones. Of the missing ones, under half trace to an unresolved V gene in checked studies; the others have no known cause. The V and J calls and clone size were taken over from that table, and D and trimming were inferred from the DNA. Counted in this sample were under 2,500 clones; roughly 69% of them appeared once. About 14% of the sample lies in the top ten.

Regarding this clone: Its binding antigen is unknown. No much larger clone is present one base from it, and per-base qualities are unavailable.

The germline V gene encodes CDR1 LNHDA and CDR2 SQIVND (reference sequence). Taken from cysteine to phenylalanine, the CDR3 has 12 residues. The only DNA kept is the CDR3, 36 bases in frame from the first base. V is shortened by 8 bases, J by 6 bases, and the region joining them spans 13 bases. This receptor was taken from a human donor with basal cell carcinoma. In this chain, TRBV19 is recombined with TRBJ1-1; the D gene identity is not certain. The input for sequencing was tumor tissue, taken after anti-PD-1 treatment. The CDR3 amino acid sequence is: CASGAFTAEAFF. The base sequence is TGTGCCAGTGGAGCATTTACCGCTGAAGCTTTCTTT.